These 23 T cell receptor beta chains were sequenced from one sample in a study of tumor-infiltrating lymphocytes in localized non-small cell lung cancer. Sequenced by immunoSEQ multiplex PCR; TCRdb stores in-frame clones only, minus some. The sample carries about 15,000 clones, about 75% recorded once. The material sequenced was lung tumor tissue. The receptors originated from a human donor with non-small cell lung cancer.

V gene TRBV20-1 combines with J gene TRBJ2-3; D is unclear. Trimming shortened V by 1 base and J by 6 bases, and 5 bases separated the two germline ends. The germline V gene has CDR1 DFQATT and CDR2 SNEGSKA (reference sequence). The CDR3 consists of 11 residues. The CDR3 DNA is TGCAGTGCTAGAGTACATGATACGCAGTATTTT. Protein: CSARVHDTQYF.

This clone was picked up a small number of times. The V gene is TRBV18, the J gene TRBJ2-5, with 7 nucleotides matching TRBD2. The V segment lost 5 bases and the J segment 7 bases; nucleotides outside the gene matches: 13. The CDR3 contains 15 residues. The V gene's germline CDR1 is KGHSH and CDR2 LQKENI. CDR3 loop: CASSAPGLSTGTQYF. DNA of the CDR3: TGTGCCAGCTCAGCCCCGGGACTATCAACGGGGACCCAGTACTTC. Complete variable domain (other parts from reference TRBV18 and TRBJ2-5): NAGVMQNPRHLVRRRGQEARLRCSPMKGHSHVYWYRQLPEEGLKFMVYLQKENIIDESGMPKERFSAEFPKEGPSILRIQQVVRGDSAAYFCASSAPGLSTGTQYFGPGTRLLVL.

This chain joins TRBV25-1 and TRBJ2-2; D perhaps matches TRBD1 (6 bases). CDR1 MGHDK and CDR2 SYGVNS come from the germline V gene. Trimming pared 3 bases from V and 3 bases from J, leaving 11 bases between. There are 15 residues in the CDR3. The CDR3 coding sequence is TGTGCCAGCAGTGAGGGGACAAGAGACACCGGGGAGCTGTTTTTT. Translated, it gives CASSEGTRDTGELFF.

The count of this clone is one. This chain connects TRBV6-5 to TRBJ1-3; D remains unclear. CDR1 is MNHEY and CDR2 is SVGAGI in the germline V gene. The V and J ends lost 2 bases and 6 bases respectively, with 2 bases between them. This CDR3 has 11 residues. The DNA of the CDR3 is TGTGCCAGCAGTTACAAAAACACCATATATTTT. Translated, it gives CASSYKNTIYF.

This sequence joins TRBV6-6 and TRBJ2-5; TRBD2 matches at 9 bases. V lost 2 bases and J lost 5; bases outside the gene matches: 6. Germline-derived CDR1 and CDR2 are MNHNY and SVGAGI (reference sequence). This CDR3 has 15 residues. The CDR3 DNA follows: TGTGCCAGCAGTTACGATGGCGGGAGGGAGGAGACCCAGTACTTC. Amino acid sequence: CASSYDGGREETQYF.

The J gene is TRBJ2-3, the V gene TRBV4-3; 9 bases map to TRBD2. V lost 0 bases to trimming and J lost 2 bases; unmatched junction nucleotides: 6. This CDR3 spans 17 amino acids. Germline values: CDR1 LGHNA, CDR2 YSLEER. This chain's CDR3 is CASSQDYAGGITDTQYF. The CDR3 DNA is TGCGCCAGCAGCCAAGATTACGCGGGAGGGATCACAGATACGCAGTATTTT.

The rearrangement joins TRBV19 to TRBJ2-1; D is possibly TRBD1 or TRBD2 (6 bases each). V shed 1 base and J shed 8 bases, with 21 bases lying between them. The CDR3 loop spans 17 amino acids. Looked up from germline, CDR1 is LNHDA and CDR2 is SQIVND (reference sequence). The DNA for the CDR3 is TGTGCCAGTAGTATAGGCTCCGGGGGCCTAATACCCGATGAGCAGTTCTTC. This sequence encodes CASSIGSGGLIPDEQFF.

This chain uses TRBV5-4 with TRBJ1-4; D might be TRBD1 (6 bases). The CDR3 has 14 amino acids. The germline gives CDR1 SGHNT, CDR2 YYREEE (reference sequence). V lost 2 bases and J lost 5, with 10 bases in between. The CDR3 reads CASSFRDTNEKLFF. The CDR3 region has the DNA TGTGCCAGCAGCTTCCGGGACACCAATGAAAAACTGTTTTTT. The full variable domain, in which reference TRBV5-4 and TRBJ1-4 provide the parts outside the CDR3, is ETGVTQSPTHLIKTRGQQVTLRCSSQSGHNTVSWYQQALGQGPQFIFQYYREEENGRGNFPPRFSGLQFPNYSSELNVNALELDDSALYLCASSFRDTNEKLFFGSGTQLSVL.

This clone turned up a few times. CDR3 sequence (DNA): TGTGCCTGGGGGATTACAGGTGGGGGGTCCACTGAAGCTTTCTTT. Amino acids: CAWGITGGGSTEAFF. The chain employs TRBV30 and TRBJ1-1, with D possibly matching TRBD1 (5 bases). Germline loops: CDR1 GTSNPN, CDR2 SVGIG (reference sequence). There are 15 residues in the CDR3. V dropped 5 bases and J dropped 4 bases, with 20 bases sitting between them.

V is TRBV6-5 and J is TRBJ2-5, with TRBD2 identical over 10 bases. Germline V gives CDR1 MNHEY, CDR2 SVGAGI. CDR3 size: 13 residues. V shed 6 bases, J shed 5 bases, and the junction held 3 bases outside the gene matches. The CDR3 loop reads CASRLAGGETQYF. CDR3 bases: TGTGCCAGCAGGTTAGCGGGAGGCGAGACCCAGTACTTC.

The rearrangement links TRBV7-9 to TRBJ1-1; no reliable D call. With 1 base removed from V and 0 bases from J, the gap between germline ends came to 9 bases. CDR3 length: 15 amino acids. Germline CDR1 reads SEHNR; CDR2 reads FQNEAQ (reference sequence). In DNA form, the CDR3 reads TGTGCCAGCAGCTTAGGCGGCAGCTTGAACACTGAAGCTTTCTTT. Encoded protein: CASSLGGSLNTEAFF.

This chain links TRBV2 with TRBJ1-5, with D unresolved. V was cut by 8 bases and J by 0 bases, with 8 bases left in between. The germline V gene has CDR1 SNHLY and CDR2 FYNNEI. The CDR3 spans 13 residues. The CDR3 nucleotides are TGTGCCAGCCAGAGGGATAGCAATCAGCCCCAGCATTTT. Translation: CASQRDSNQPQHF.

By share of the sample, this clone is medium-sized. Distinct nucleotide sequences in the sample also encode this CDR3. This chain connects TRBV7-9 to TRBJ2-7; 8 nucleotides line up with TRBD1. The CDR3 has 13 residues. Germline V gene sequence: CDR1 SEHNR, CDR2 FQNEAQ (reference sequence). V trimming: 5 bases; J trimming: 6 bases; junction bases outside the gene matches: 6. The CDR3 is CASSLGQGGEQYF. The CDR3 DNA is TGTGCCAGCAGCCTCGGACAGGGCGGCGAGCAGTACTTC.

The chain is built from TRBV7-6 and TRBJ2-7; no clear D gene. V lost 5 bases, J lost 3 bases, and 14 bases lay in between. CDR1 and CDR2 from the germline V gene are SGHVS and FNYEAQ. This CDR3 has 14 residues. CDR3 sequence: CASSLSVNDYEQYF. The CDR3 nucleotides are TGTGCCAGCAGCCTCTCCGTAAATGACTACGAGCAGTACTTC.

This clone has only one observation. The chain carries TRBV29-1 and TRBJ1-1; D possibly corresponds to TRBD1 (5 bases). The V end lost 7 bases, the J end lost 1 base, and 16 bases lay between the germline ends. Germline V gives CDR1 SQVTM, CDR2 ANQGSEA. The CDR3 length is 14 residues. CDR3 loop: CSARLGLRNTEAFF. The DNA of the CDR3 is TGCAGCGCTCGCCTGGGGCTCCGGAACACTGAAGCTTTCTTT.

This clone was counted only a few times. This rearrangement joins TRBV7-2 to TRBJ2-7; D is unclear. The CDR3 consists of 13 residues. Trimming cost V 0 bases and J 12 bases, with 15 bases left between them. The germline CDR1 and CDR2 sequences are SGHTA and FQGNSA. The chain's CDR3 is CASSLATTVPAYF. In DNA form, the CDR3 reads TGTGCCAGCAGCTTAGCGACGACTGTCCCGGCGTACTTC. The full variable domain, completed using reference TRBV7-2 and TRBJ2-7, is GAGVSQSPSNKVTEKGKDVELRCDPISGHTALYWYRQSLGQGLEFLIYFQGNSAPDKSGLPSDRFSAERTGGSVSTLTIQRTQQEDSAVYLCASSLATTVPAYFGPGTRLTVT.

The V gene is TRBV5-3, the J gene TRBJ2-7, with 7 positions matching TRBD2. TRBV5-3 is recorded as an ORF, its role being uncertain. The CDR3 contains 14 residues. J gave up 2 bases and V 2 bases, and 4 bases lay outside the gene matches. The CDR3 DNA is TGTGCCAGAAGCTTCGGCGGGAGTCCCTACGAGCAGTACTTC. Its protein is CARSFGGSPYEQYF.

The V gene is TRBV7-9, the J gene TRBJ2-3; 12 bases map to TRBD1. Germline trimming cut 3 bases from V and 4 bases from J; bases unmatched to any gene: 8. CDR3 size: 17 residues. Germline assignment: CDR1 SEHNR and CDR2 FQNEAQ (reference sequence). DNA of the CDR3: TGTGCCAGCAGCTTCGGACCGGGACAGGGGGCATCAGATACGCAGTATTTT. Translation gives CASSFGPGQGASDTQYF.

This chain uses TRBV7-9 with TRBJ2-7; 10 positions match TRBD1. The germline V gene has CDR1 SEHNR and CDR2 FQNEAQ (reference sequence). The CDR3 covers 16 residues. V lost 5 bases to trimming and J lost 3 bases; unmatched junction nucleotides: 10. In DNA, the CDR3 is TGTGCCAGCAGCCCCCTATTCGGGGACAGGGGCTACGAGCAGTACTTC. Residues: CASSPLFGDRGYEQYF.

This chain links TRBV7-2 with TRBJ2-2; a weak D match, TRBD2 (5 bases). The CDR3 loop spans 17 amino acids. Per the germline V gene, CDR1 is SGHTA and CDR2 is FQGNSA. V was clipped by 1 base and J by 0 bases, with 12 bases between them. CDR3 amino acids: CASSLDVRAANTGELFF. The CDR3 DNA reads TGTGCCAGCAGCTTAGATGTACGAGCGGCGAACACCGGGGAGCTGTTTTTT. The full variable domain, with the rest looked up from reference TRBV7-2 and TRBJ2-2, is GAGVSQSPSNKVTEKGKDVELRCDPISGHTALYWYRQSLGQGLEFLIYFQGNSAPDKSGLPSDRFSAERTGGSVSTLTIQRTQQEDSAVYLCASSLDVRAANTGELFFGEGSRLTVL.

The chain links TRBV7-8 to TRBJ1-5; 7 nucleotides line up with TRBD1. V gave up 5 bases and J gave up 0 bases; unmatched junction bases: 4. CDR3 length equals 15 residues. Per the germline V gene, CDR1 is SGHVS and CDR2 is FQNEAQ. The CDR3, as DNA: TGTGCCAGCAGCCTGACAGGGAATAGCAATCAGCCCCAGCATTTT. Protein sequence: CASSLTGNSNQPQHF. Based on the CDR3 plus reference TRBV7-8 and TRBJ1-5, the full variable domain is GAGVSQSPRYKVAKRGQDVALRCDPISGHVSLFWYQQALGQGPEFLTYFQNEAQLDKSGLPSDRFFAERPEGSVSTLKIQRTQQEDSAVYLCASSLTGNSNQPQHFGDGTRLSIL.

This clone was recorded only once. This chain joins TRBV9 and TRBJ1-1; TRBD1 is a possible D gene (5 bases). CDR1 and CDR2 (germline): SGDLS, YYNGEE. V lost 3 bases and J 4 bases, leaving 13 bases between the germline ends. CDR3 length: 14 residues. CDR3 loop: CASSAGGASTEAFF. CDR3 bases: TGTGCCAGCAGCGCGGGAGGGGCGTCCACTGAAGCTTTCTTT.

V usage is TRBV14 and J usage is TRBJ2-5; D is unresolved. From germline, CDR1 is SGHDN and CDR2 FVKESK. The CDR3 extends over 15 amino acids. V dropped 2 bases and J dropped 5 bases, with 15 bases sitting between them. The CDR3 region is CASSQLYGSAETQYF. Here the CDR3 DNA reads TGTGCCAGCAGCCAACTTTACGGGTCCGCGGAGACCCAGTACTTC.